This is a list of T cell receptor beta chains from one sample in a study of regulatory T cells in long-lasting Graves disease. TCRdb independently ran MiXCR on the multiplex PCR reads; one entry per CDR3 protein. The data contain approximately 400,000 distinct CDR3 sequences, under 15% of them singletons. This same sample was also taken into another study, of T cells in Graves' hyperthyroidism and ophthalmopathy.

The material was peripheral blood mononuclear cells (PBMCs), obtained at new diagnosis, from a patient treated with antithyroid drugs. These receptor sequences come from a woman younger than 45 with Graves disease. CDR3s include the opening cysteine and the closing phenylalanine or tryptophan. The D gene is left open where the match is weak. Size values are once, few and many counts, or a class for expanded clones, and some rows have none.

>NA|TRBV28|few|TRBJ2-1
CASSSRRYNEQFF
TGTGCCAGCAGTAGCCGACGGTACAATGAGCAGTTCTTC
>NA|TRBV18|many|TRBJ2-5
CASSPPGWETQYF
TGTGCCAGCTCACCACCGGGGTGGGAGACCCAGTACTTC
>TRBD2|TRBV20-1|many|TRBJ2-5
CSAPGTSGLGGAQYF
TGCAGTGCGCCCGGGACTAGCGGGTTGGGGGGGGCCCAGTACTTC
>NA|TRBV12-3/TRBV12-4|many|TRBJ2-7
CASSLGIGRASNEQYF
TGTGCCAGCAGTTTAGGGATAGGGAGAGCTTCGAACGAGCAGTACTTC
>TRBD2|TRBV5-1|NA|TRBJ2-3
CASSLATSGAGADTQYF
TGCGCCAGCAGCTTGGCGACTAGCGGCGCTGGAGCGGATACGCAGTATTTT
>TRBD2|TRBV10-3|few|TRBJ2-2
CAISITPGAIASGGTGELFF
TGTGCCATCTCTATCACCCCCGGGGCCATAGCTAGCGGGGGTACCGGGGAGCTGTTTTTT
>TRBD2|TRBV27|many|TRBJ2-1
CATKRREANEQFF
TGTGCCACCAAGCGGCGGGAGGCTAATGAGCAGTTCTTC
>TRBD1|TRBV3-1|few|TRBJ2-3
CASSQGQGATDTQYF
TGTGCCAGCAGCCAGGGACAGGGGGCCACAGATACGCAGTATTTT
>NA|TRBV4-2|few|TRBJ2-7
CASSQTRGRTTGEQYF
TGTGCCAGCAGCCAAACTCGAGGTCGGACCACCGGTGAGCAGTACTTC
>NA|TRBV11-3|many|TRBJ1-3
CASSDRGEYSGNTIYF
TGTGCCAGCAGCGATCGAGGGGAGTACTCTGGAAACACCATATATTTT
>NA|TRBV12-3/TRBV12-4|many|TRBJ1-1
CASSFEGSLTEAFF
TGTGCCAGCAGTTTCGAAGGGTCCCTTACTGAAGCTTTCTTT
>TRBD1|TRBV28|many|TRBJ2-1
CASSLPGGGQGMGEQFF
TGTGCCAGCAGTCTCCCGGGGGGGGGACAGGGGATGGGGGAGCAGTTCTTC
>TRBD2|TRBV9|NA|TRBJ2-5
CASSVAVAGGSNQETQYF
TGTGCCAGCAGCGTCGCGGTAGCGGGAGGATCCAACCAAGAGACCCAGTACTTC
>TRBD2|TRBV5-8|many|TRBJ2-7
CASSSSGISRYVEQYF
TGTGCCAGCAGTTCTAGCGGGATCAGCCGATACGTAGAGCAGTACTTC
>NA|TRBV7-3|many|TRBJ2-3
CASSGDSDTQYF
TGTGCCAGCAGTGGAGATTCAGATACGCAGTATTTT
>TRBD2|TRBV20-1|many|TRBJ2-1
CSAQGRREANNEQFF
TGCAGTGCTCAAGGGAGGCGGGAGGCCAACAATGAGCAGTTCTTC
>NA|TRBV19|NA|TRBJ2-1
CASSIVVSSYNEQFF
TGTGCCAGTAGTATAGTGGTAAGCTCCTACAATGAGCAGTTCTTC
>NA|TRBV10-2|many|TRBJ1-1
CASSESGLNTEAFF
TGCGCCAGCAGTGAGTCAGGACTGAACACTGAAGCTTTCTTT
>NA|TRBV27|few|TRBJ2-1
CASSFADFGYNEQFF
TGTGCCAGCAGTTTCGCGGACTTCGGCTACAATGAGCAGTTCTTC
>NA|TRBV3-1|NA|TRBJ1-1
CASSQGGGGINSLEAFF
TGTGCCAGCAGCCAAGGGGGTGGGGGCATAAATAGTCTTGAAGCTTTCTTT
>TRBD2|TRBV20-1|NA|TRBJ2-3
CSARDPASGDTDTQYF
TGCAGTGCTAGAGATCCGGCTAGCGGTGACACAGATACGCAGTATTTT
>NA|TRBV20-1|NA|TRBJ2-1
CSAGSGSSYNEQFF
TGCAGTGCTGGAAGCGGCAGCTCCTACAATGAGCAGTTCTTC
>NA|TRBV10-2|NA|TRBJ1-2
CAISADGNYGYTF
TGTGCCATCAGTGCCGACGGGAACTATGGCTACACCTTC
>TRBD2|TRBV5-1|NA|TRBJ2-7
CASSLTSGAPEQYF
TGCGCCAGCAGCTTGACTAGCGGAGCCCCGGAGCAGTACTTC